One sample yielded the 2 T cell receptor beta chains listed below, sequenced in a study of regulatory T cells in long-lasting Graves disease. Libraries of TCR beta came from iRepertoire HTBI primers plus Arm-PCR of CDR3 regions. TCRdb fed the multiplex PCR reads into MiXCR, producing one record per CDR3 protein. This table holds about 660,000 distinct CDR3 sequences, roughly 30% found once. The time point: persistent/refractory GD, antithyroid drugs over 5 years with positive TRAb. PBMC-extracted RNA yielded the TCR library. The source material was peripheral blood mononuclear cells (PBMCs), sampled when the disease was refractory, from a patient treated with antithyroid drugs. Receptors originate from a female donor with Graves disease.

J is TRBJ2-3 and V is TRBV12-3 or TRBV12-4; the match to TRBD1 covers 7 bases. J gave up 0 bases and V 10 bases, and 10 bases lay outside the gene matches. CDR3 length: 15 residues. This CDR3 is CATTQGSYSTDTQYF. The CDR3 DNA reads TGTGCCACTACACAGGGGTCTTACAGCACAGATACGCAGTATTTT.

V and J are TRBV7-3 and TRBJ1-1; no definite D call. The germline V gene has CDR1 SGHTA and CDR2 FQGTGA. Trimming removed 2 bases at V and 5 bases at J, with 9 bases between. This CDR3 is built from 13 residues. CDR3: CASSLFPGTEAFF. The CDR3 DNA follows: TGTGCCAGCAGCTTATTCCCCGGGACTGAAGCTTTCTTT.